This T cell receptor (beta chain) derives from a study of blood T cell repertoires in COVID-19. Looking at the study overall: Material from acute and convalescent COVID-19 was sourced from the United States, Italy and Spain. Nucleic acid was either cDNA or gDNA, and it came from T cells, B-cell-depleted T cells, or PBMCs.

V lost 1 base, J lost 8 bases, and 10 bases stayed unmatched. The CDR3 consists of 16 residues. Germline V gene sequence: CDR1 SGHRS, CDR2 YFSETQ. Generated by immunoSEQ multiplex PCR, the TCRdb table keeps only in-frame clones and is missing some. Of roughly 45,000 clones in the sample, under 90% were seen once. The rearrangement links TRBV5-1 to TRBJ2-1, with 9 bases identical to TRBD1. This TCR came from a woman in her sixties with acute or convalescent COVID-19. The sample taken for sequencing was peripheral blood. CDR3 nucleotides: TGCGCCAGCAGCTTGCAAGGGGACAGGGTAACAGATGAGCAGTTCTTC. Translated, it gives CASSLQGDRVTDEQFF.